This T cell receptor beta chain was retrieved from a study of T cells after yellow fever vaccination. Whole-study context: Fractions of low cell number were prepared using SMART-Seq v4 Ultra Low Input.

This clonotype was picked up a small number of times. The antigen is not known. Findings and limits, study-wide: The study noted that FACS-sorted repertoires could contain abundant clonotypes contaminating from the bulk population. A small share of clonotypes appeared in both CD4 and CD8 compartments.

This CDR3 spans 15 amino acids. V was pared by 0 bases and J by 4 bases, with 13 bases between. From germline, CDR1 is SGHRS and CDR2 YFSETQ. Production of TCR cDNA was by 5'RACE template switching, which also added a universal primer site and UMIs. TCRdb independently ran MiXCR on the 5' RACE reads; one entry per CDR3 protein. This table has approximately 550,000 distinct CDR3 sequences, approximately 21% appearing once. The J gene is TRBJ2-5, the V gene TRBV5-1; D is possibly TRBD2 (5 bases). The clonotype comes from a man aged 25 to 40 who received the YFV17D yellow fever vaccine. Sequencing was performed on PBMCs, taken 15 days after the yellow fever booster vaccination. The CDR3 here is CASSLVWGSGETQYF. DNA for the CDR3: TGCGCCAGCAGCTTGGTGTGGGGAAGCGGAGAGACCCAGTACTTC.